The source of this T cell receptor beta chain is a study of glioma-infiltrating T cells. Study-wide points: Non-neoplastic patients had below-expected tissue-blood divergence, while all gliomas exceeded expectation. Signature shared blood CDR3 motifs were enriched in low-divergence and depleted in high-divergence patients. Tissue and blood shared very few CDR3 sequences.

Using RNA template, CDR3s of TCR alpha and beta were amplified with iRepertoire arm-PCR. A single record per CDR3 protein comes from TCRdb applying MiXCR to the multiplex PCR reads. The sample has roughly 350,000 distinct CDR3 sequences, 41% seen once. With 6 bases removed from V and 4 bases from J, the gap between germline ends came to 15 bases. The CDR3 is 14 residues long. This clonotype was recorded only once. What it binds is not known. The gene calls are TRBV12-3 or TRBV12-4 and TRBJ1-2; maybe TRBD1 (5 bases). The TCR was taken from a human donor with low-grade glioma or glioblastoma, undergoing nonglioma brain surgery, or in good health (not recorded which). Sequencing used glioma tissue, nonneoplastic brain tissue, or PBMCs (not recorded which). The CDR3 nucleotides are TGTGCCAGCAGCCCCGCCGGGACGGTCTATGGCTACACCTTC. Protein product: CASSPAGTVYGYTF.